This T cell receptor (beta chain) was sequenced for a study of blood T cell repertoires in COVID-19. This CDR3 is 13 amino acids long. The ends lost 10 bases at V and 3 bases at J; junction bases unmatched: 8. In germline, CDR1 is WSHSY, CDR2 SAAADI. TCRdb keeps only in-frame clones here, not all; method: immunoSEQ multiplex PCR. The table includes roughly 250,000 clones, about nine tenths detected once. The sequencing input was peripheral blood. V usage is TRBV10-2 and J usage is TRBJ1-2, with 7 positions matching TRBD1. This TCR was recovered from a woman aged 40-49 years with acute or convalescent COVID-19. CDR3 protein: CATTGAWDYGYTF. The CDR3 DNA reads as TGCGCCACCACAGGGGCGTGGGACTATGGCTACACCTTC.